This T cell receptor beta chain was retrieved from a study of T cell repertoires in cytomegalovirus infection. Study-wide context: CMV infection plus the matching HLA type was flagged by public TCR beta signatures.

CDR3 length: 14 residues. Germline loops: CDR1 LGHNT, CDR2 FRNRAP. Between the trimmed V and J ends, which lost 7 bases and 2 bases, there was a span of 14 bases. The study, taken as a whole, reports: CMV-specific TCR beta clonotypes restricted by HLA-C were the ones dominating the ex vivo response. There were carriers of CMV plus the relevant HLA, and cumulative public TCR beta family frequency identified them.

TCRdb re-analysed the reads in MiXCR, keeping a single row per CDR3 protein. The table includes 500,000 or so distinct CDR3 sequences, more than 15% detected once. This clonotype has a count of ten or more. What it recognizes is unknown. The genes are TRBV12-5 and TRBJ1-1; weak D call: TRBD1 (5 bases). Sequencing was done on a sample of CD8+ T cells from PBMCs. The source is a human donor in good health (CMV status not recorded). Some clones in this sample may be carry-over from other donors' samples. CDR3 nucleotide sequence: TGTGCTAGTGCCGAAAACGGGGCTAACACTGAAGCTTTCTTT. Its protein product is CASAENGANTEAFF.